This T cell receptor beta chain is from a study of blood T cells in healthy people across ages. General observations from the study: One million T cells yielded diversity estimates that were considered underestimates. TCR beta diversity, measured per million T cells, fell in a roughly linear way with age.

A second roughly 7 to 11 cycle PCR used barcoded and J-beta primers. Each cDNA molecule, via a template-switch adaptor with 12 random nucleotides, was tagged. TCRdb analysed the 5' RACE reads with MiXCR anew, one entry per CDR3 protein. This sample has around 520,000 distinct CDR3 sequences, with about 25% found just once. This CDR3 has 17 residues. V was pared by 1 base and J by 0 bases, with 13 bases between. In germline, CDR1 is SGHVS, CDR2 FNYEAQ. A remark on this clonotype: Its matching antigen is unknown.

These data were also reused for a study on T cells of mothers and their children. That work adds: All extracted RNA went into cDNA synthesis, approximately 1.4 ug per 15 ul.

This TCR was recovered from a boy between 2 and 15 years old in good health. This chain joins TRBV7-6 and TRBJ2-1; D remains unclear. Material for sequencing was blood. The CDR3 reads CASSLVASLSSYNEQFF. The CDR3 DNA reads as TGTGCCAGCAGCTTAGTGGCCAGCCTGAGCTCCTACAATGAGCAGTTCTTC.